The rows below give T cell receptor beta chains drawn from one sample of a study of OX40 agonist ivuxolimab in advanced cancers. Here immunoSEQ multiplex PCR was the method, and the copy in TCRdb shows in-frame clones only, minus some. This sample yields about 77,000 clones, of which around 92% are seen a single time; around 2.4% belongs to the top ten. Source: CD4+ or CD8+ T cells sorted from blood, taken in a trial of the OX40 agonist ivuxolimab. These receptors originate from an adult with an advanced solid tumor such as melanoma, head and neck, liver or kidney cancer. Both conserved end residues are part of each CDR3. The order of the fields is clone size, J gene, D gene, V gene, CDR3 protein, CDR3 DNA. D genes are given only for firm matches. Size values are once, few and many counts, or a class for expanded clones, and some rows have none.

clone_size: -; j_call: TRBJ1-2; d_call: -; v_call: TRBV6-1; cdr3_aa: CASSIGDEGYGYTF; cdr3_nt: TGTGCCAGCAGTATAGGGGACGAGGGGTATGGCTACACCTTC
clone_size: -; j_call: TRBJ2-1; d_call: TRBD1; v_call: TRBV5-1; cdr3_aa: CASSRDRGHGEQFF; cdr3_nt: TGCGCCAGCAGCCGGGACAGGGGGCATGGTGAGCAGTTCTTC
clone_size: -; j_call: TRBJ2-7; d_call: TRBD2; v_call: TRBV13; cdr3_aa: CASSAAVPGLAGVSIHPSVYEQYF; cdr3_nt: TGTGCCAGCAGCGCCGCCGTACCCGGACTAGCGGGAGTGAGTATACACCCCTCTGTATACGAGCAGTACTTC
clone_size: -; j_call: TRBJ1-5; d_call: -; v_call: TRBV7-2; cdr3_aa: CASSPPNQPQHF; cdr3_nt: TGTGCCAGCAGCCCCCCGAATCAGCCCCAGCATTTT
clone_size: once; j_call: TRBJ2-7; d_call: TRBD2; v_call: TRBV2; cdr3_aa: CASSRGLAAASYEQYF; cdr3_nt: TGTGCCAGCTCTAGAGGACTAGCGGCCGCCTCCTACGAGCAGTACTTC
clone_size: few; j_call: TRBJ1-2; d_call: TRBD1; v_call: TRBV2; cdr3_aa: CASRADRSNYGYTF; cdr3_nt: TGTGCCAGCAGGGCGGACAGGAGTAACTATGGCTACACCTTC
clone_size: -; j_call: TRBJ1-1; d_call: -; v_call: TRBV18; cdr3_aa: CASSPPGVRNTEAFF; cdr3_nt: TGTGCCAGCTCACCTCCTGGGGTCCGGAACACTGAAGCTTTCTTT
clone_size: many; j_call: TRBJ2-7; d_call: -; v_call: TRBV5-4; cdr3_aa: CASSFLPGPYEQYF; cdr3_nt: TGTGCCAGCAGCTTCCTCCCAGGCCCTTACGAGCAGTACTTC
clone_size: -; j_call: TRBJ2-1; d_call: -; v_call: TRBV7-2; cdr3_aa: CASSPYWTYNEQFF; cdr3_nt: TGTGCCAGCAGCCCGTATTGGACCTACAATGAGCAGTTCTTC
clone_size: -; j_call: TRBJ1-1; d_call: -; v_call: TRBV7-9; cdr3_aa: CASSLEGNTEAFF; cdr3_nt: TGTGCCAGCAGCTTAGAGGGGAACACTGAAGCTTTCTTT
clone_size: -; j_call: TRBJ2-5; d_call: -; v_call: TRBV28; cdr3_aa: CASTRGGETQYF; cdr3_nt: TGTGCCAGCACCAGGGGGGGAGAGACCCAGTACTTC
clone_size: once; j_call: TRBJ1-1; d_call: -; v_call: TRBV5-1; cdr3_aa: CASSLEAAEAFF; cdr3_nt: TGCGCCAGCAGCTTGGAGGCAGCTGAAGCTTTCTTT
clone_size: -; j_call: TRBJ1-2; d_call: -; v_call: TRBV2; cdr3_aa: CASSALGGAVVYGYTF; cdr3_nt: TGTGCCAGCAGCGCTTTAGGAGGCGCGGTTGTCTATGGCTACACCTTC
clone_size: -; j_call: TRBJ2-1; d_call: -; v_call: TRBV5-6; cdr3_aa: CASVPGTGYNEQFF; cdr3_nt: TGTGCCAGCGTCCCCGGGACGGGCTACAATGAGCAGTTCTTC
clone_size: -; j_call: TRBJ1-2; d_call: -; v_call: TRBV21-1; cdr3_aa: CASSLGQVVYGYTF; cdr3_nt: TGTGCCAGCAGCCTGGGACAGGTGGTCTATGGCTACACCTTC
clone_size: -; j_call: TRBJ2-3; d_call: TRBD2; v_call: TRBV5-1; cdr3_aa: CASSLATSGIPDTQYF; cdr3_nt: TGCGCCAGCAGCTTGGCCACTAGCGGGATACCAGATACGCAGTATTTT
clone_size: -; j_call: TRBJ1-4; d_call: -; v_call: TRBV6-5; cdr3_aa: CASSRGGVGEKLFF; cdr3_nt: TGTGCCAGCAGTCGGGGGGGGGTGGGTGAAAAACTGTTTTTT
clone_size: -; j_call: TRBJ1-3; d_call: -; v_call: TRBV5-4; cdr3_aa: CASSSDPDGRGTIYF; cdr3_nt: TGTGCCAGCAGCTCGGACCCGGACGGCCGGGGCACCATATATTTT
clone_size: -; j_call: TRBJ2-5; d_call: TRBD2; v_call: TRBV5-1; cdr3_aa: CASSLIGTSEETQYF; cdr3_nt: TGCGCCAGCAGCTTGATCGGGACTAGCGAAGAGACCCAGTACTTC
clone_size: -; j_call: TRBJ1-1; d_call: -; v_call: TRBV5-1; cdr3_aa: CASSLSGSAEAFF; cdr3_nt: TGCGCCAGCAGCCTTAGCGGGTCGGCTGAAGCTTTCTTT
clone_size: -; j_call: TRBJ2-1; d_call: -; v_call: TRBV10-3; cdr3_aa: CATGDRDEQFF; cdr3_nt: TGTGCCACCGGGGATCGCGATGAGCAGTTCTTC
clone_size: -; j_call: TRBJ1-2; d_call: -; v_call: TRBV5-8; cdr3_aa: CASSLGRPDYGYTF; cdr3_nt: TGTGCCAGCAGCTTGGGCAGACCGGACTATGGCTACACCTTC
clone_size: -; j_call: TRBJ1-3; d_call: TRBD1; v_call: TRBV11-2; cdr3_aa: CASSFDRVSGNTIYF; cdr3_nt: TGTGCCAGCAGCTTCGACAGGGTGTCTGGAAACACCATATATTTT
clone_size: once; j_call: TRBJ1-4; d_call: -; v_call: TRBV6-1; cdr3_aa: CASRGTFFGNEKLFF; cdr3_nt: TGTGCCAGCAGAGGGACCTTCTTTGGGAATGAAAAACTGTTTTTT
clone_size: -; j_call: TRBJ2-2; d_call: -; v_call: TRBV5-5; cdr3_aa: CASSPDPFTGELFF; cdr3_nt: TGTGCCAGCAGCCCGGATCCGTTCACCGGGGAGCTGTTTTTT
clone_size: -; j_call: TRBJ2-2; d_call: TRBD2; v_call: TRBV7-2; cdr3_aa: CASSPSFLAANTGELFF; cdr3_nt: TGTGCCAGCAGCCCTAGTTTTCTAGCGGCGAACACCGGGGAGCTGTTTTTT
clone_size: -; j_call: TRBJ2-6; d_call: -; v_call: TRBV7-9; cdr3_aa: CASSLDRQGSGANVLTF; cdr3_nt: TGTGCCAGCAGCTTAGATCGGCAGGGGTCTGGGGCCAACGTCCTGACTTTC
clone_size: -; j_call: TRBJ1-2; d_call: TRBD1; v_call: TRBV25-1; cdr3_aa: CASSLGGFYGYTF; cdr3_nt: TGTGCCAGCAGTTTAGGGGGCTTCTATGGCTACACCTTC
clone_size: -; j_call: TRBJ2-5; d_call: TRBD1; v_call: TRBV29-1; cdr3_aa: CSVKPNRGSQETQYF; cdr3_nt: TGCAGCGTCAAACCGAACAGGGGTTCCCAAGAGACCCAGTACTTC
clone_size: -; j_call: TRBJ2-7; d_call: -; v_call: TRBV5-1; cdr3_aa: CASSWGWPGIYEQYF; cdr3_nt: TGCGCCAGCAGCTGGGGGTGGCCAGGGATCTACGAGCAGTACTTC
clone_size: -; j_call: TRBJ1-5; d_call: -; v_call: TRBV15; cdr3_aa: CATSRGVDISQPQHF; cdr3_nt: TGTGCCACCAGCAGGGGGGTGGATATTAGTCAGCCCCAGCATTTT
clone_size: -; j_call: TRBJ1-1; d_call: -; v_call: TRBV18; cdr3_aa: CASSPQANTEAFF; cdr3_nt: TGTGCCAGCTCACCCCAGGCCAACACTGAAGCTTTCTTT
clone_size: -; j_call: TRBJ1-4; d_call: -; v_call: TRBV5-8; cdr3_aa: CASSSPGVYYEKLFF; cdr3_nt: TGTGCCAGCAGCTCCCCAGGTGTTTATTATGAAAAACTGTTTTTT
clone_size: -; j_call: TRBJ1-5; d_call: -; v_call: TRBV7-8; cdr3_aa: CASSLGVASNQPQHF; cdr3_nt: TGTGCCAGCAGCTTGGGGGTGGCTAGCAATCAGCCCCAGCATTTT
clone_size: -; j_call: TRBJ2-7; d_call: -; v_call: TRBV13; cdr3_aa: CASSRTGTFHEQYF; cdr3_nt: TGTGCCAGCAGCCGAACCGGGACATTCCACGAGCAGTACTTC
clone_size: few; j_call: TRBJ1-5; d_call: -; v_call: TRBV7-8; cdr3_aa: CASSATQDQPQHF; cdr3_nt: TGTGCCAGCAGCGCCACGCAGGACCAGCCCCAGCATTTT
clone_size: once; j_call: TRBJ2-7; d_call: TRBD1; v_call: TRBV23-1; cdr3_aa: CASSHPGQGYEQYF; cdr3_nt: TGCGCCAGCAGTCATCCTGGACAGGGCTACGAGCAGTACTTC
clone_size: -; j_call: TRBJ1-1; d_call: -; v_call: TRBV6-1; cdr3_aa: CASRDFDRNTEAFF; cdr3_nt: TGTGCCAGCCGGGACTTTGACAGAAACACTGAAGCTTTCTTT
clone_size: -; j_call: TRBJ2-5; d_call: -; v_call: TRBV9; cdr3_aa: CASNKGKETQYF; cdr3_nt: TGTGCCAGCAACAAAGGAAAAGAGACCCAGTACTTC
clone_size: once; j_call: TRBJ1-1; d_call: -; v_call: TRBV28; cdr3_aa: CAILSVASEAFF; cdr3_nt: TGTGCCATCCTCTCCGTGGCCAGTGAAGCTTTCTTT
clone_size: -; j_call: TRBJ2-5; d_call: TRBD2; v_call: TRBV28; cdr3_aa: CASTSWVGLAGGLQETQYF; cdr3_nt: TGTGCCAGCACCTCGTGGGTTGGACTAGCGGGAGGGTTACAAGAGACCCAGTACTTC
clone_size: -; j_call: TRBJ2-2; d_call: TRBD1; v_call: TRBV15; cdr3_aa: CATSSLGTGVTGELFF; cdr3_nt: TGTGCCACCAGCAGCCTCGGGACAGGGGTCACCGGGGAGCTGTTTTTT
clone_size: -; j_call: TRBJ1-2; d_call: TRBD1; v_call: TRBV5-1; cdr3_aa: CASSPDRVDGGYTF; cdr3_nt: TGCGCCAGCAGCCCCGACAGGGTCGACGGTGGCTACACCTTC
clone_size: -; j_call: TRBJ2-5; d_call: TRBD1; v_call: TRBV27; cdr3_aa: CASSPRQGRETQYF; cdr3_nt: TGTGCCAGCAGTCCCCGACAGGGCCGGGAGACCCAGTACTTC
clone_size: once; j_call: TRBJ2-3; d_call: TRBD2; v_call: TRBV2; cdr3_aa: CASLAGGDRDTQYF; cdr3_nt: TGTGCCAGTCTAGCGGGGGGGGATAGAGATACGCAGTATTTT
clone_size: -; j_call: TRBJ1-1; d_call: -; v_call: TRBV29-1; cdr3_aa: CSALIVNTEAFF; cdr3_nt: TGCAGCGCCTTGATTGTGAACACTGAAGCTTTCTTT
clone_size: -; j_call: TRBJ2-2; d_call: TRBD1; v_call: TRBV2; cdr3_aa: CASGGTGGTGELFF; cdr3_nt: TGTGCCAGCGGCGGGACAGGGGGCACCGGGGAGCTGTTTTTT
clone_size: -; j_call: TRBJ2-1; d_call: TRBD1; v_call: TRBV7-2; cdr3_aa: CASSKGQFNEQFF; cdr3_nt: TGTGCCAGCAGCAAGGGACAGTTCAATGAGCAGTTCTTC
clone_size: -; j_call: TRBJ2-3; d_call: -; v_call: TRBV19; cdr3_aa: CASSSGRRPDTQYF; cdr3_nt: TGTGCCAGTAGCTCCGGACGTAGGCCAGATACGCAGTATTTT
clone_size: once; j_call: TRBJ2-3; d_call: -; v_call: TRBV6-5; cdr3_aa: CASSLPGRDTQYF; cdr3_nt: TGTGCCAGCAGTTTACCGGGACGGGATACGCAGTATTTT
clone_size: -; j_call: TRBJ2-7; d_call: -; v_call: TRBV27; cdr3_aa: CASSHPLGDLYF; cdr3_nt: TGTGCCAGCAGTCACCCACTCGGGGACCTGTACTTC
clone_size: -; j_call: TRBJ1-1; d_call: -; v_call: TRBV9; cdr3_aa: CASSPRGGLNTEAFF; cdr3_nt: TGTGCCAGCAGCCCTCGGGGAGGGCTGAACACTGAAGCTTTCTTT
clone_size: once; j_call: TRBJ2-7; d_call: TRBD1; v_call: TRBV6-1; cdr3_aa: CASSGGTGVTYEQYF; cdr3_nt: TGTGCCAGCAGTGGAGGGACAGGGGTTACCTACGAGCAGTACTTC